These 28 T cell receptor beta chains share one sample of origin, sequenced in a study of T cells in tuberculosis (dated by TCRdb to 2016 to 2018). The library relied on the immunoSEQ multiplex PCR assay. Drawn from immuneACCESS, this table holds only the in-frame rearrangements with V and J called that TCRdb kept. Clones are partly lost; checked studies trace under half to an unresolved V gene and leave the rest unexplained. Counted in this sample were some 34,000 clones; 85% to 95% of them appeared once. The ten largest clones take up 7.7% of the sample. What was sequenced was PBMCs. The origin of the receptors is a donor aged 10-35 years with latent tuberculosis or without tuberculosis infection. Some clones in this sample may be carry-over from other donors' samples.

This clone appeared once. The rearrangement links TRBV5-1 to TRBJ2-7; 13 nucleotides agree with TRBD2. The CDR3 covers 18 residues. Germline CDR1 SGHRS, CDR2 YFSETQ. V dropped 4 bases and J dropped 4; count of bases not matched to a gene: 14. CDR3 DNA sequence: TGCGCCAGCAGCGTCTCCGGACTAGCGGGAGCCCCAAAGTACGAGCAGTACTTC. Protein: CASSVSGLAGAPKYEQYF.

The V call is TRBV28, the J call TRBJ1-1; the D gene is possibly TRBD1 (6 bases). The CDR3 is 16 residues long. V lost 3 bases and J lost 0, with 14 bases in between. Per germline, CDR1 MDHEN and CDR2 SYDVKM. The CDR3 nucleotides are TGTGCCAGCAGTTTTAAGGCAGGGGATCTGAACACTGAAGCTTTCTTT. Its protein is CASSFKAGDLNTEAFF.

This clone was counted a single time. The chain recombines TRBV5-1 with TRBJ1-4; D gene unclear. This CDR3 comprises 14 residues. CDR1 SGHRS and CDR2 YFSETQ come from the germline V gene. The V end was cut by 3 bases, the J end by 8 bases, with 14 bases between. Here the CDR3 DNA reads TGCGCCAGCAGCTGGTCAGCATCAGGAGAAAAACTGTTTTTT. As protein: CASSWSASGEKLFF.

This clone was observed a single time. V is TRBV4-2 and J is TRBJ2-3; 11 nucleotides line up with TRBD2. CDR3 size: 18 residues. The V segment lost 3 bases and the J segment 0 bases; nucleotides outside the gene matches: 8. Germline V gene sequence: CDR1 LGHNA, CDR2 YNFKEQ. CDR3 residues: CASSQGLTSGGSTDTQYF. The CDR3 DNA is TGTGCCAGCAGCCAGGGATTAACTAGCGGGGGTAGCACAGATACGCAGTATTTT.

This clone was found once. This sequence joins TRBV25-1 and TRBJ1-1; D may be TRBD1 (5 bases). The germline V gene has CDR1 MGHDK and CDR2 SYGVNS. V shed 3 bases and J shed 1 base, with 9 bases lying between them. The CDR3 spans 14 residues. The CDR3 here is CASSEAGQNTEAFF. CDR3 bases: TGTGCCAGCAGTGAGGCCGGACAGAACACTGAAGCTTTCTTT.

The chain uses TRBV30 and TRBJ2-5, with D possibly matching TRBD1 (6 bases). This CDR3 comprises 15 residues. The germline V gene encodes CDR1 GTSNPN and CDR2 SVGIG (reference sequence). V lost 2 bases to trimming and J lost 4 bases, with 17 bases between them. The CDR3 DNA follows: TGTGCCTGGAGTAAGGCAGGGGCCCAGGGAGAGACCCAGTACTTC. Residues: CAWSKAGAQGETQYF.

The chain couples TRBV6-4 to TRBJ1-2; D is possibly TRBD1 (6 bases). Trimming pared 4 bases from V and 8 bases from J, leaving 8 bases between. Germline V gene sequence: CDR1 MRHNA, CDR2 SNTAGT. This CDR3 comprises 11 residues. This CDR3 reads CASSGGQGYTF. CDR3 DNA sequence: TGTGCCAGCAGTGGCGGACAGGGCTACACCTTC.

The chain couples TRBV4-1 to TRBJ1-3; D gene uncertain. Germline CDR1 and CDR2: MGHRA and YSYEKL. The CDR3 loop spans 17 amino acids. The V end was cut by 2 bases, the J end by 1 base, with 15 bases between. CDR3 nucleotide sequence: TGCGCCAGCAGCCAATTCTACAGTCAATCGTCTGGAAACACCATATATTTT. This translates into CASSQFYSQSSGNTIYF.

A few counts support this clone. The chain joins TRBV7-9 to TRBJ2-3; D not certain. The CDR3 runs to 13 residues. V was pared by 5 bases and J by 2 bases, with 8 bases between. Germline V lookup: CDR1 SEHNR, CDR2 FQNEAQ (reference sequence). The CDR3 region is CASSHKPTDTQYF. DNA of the CDR3: TGTGCCAGCAGCCACAAACCCACAGATACGCAGTATTTT.

This rearrangement joins TRBV7-2 to TRBJ1-2; D might be TRBD1 (6 bases). The CDR3 runs to 15 residues. Germline-derived CDR1 and CDR2 are SGHTA and FQGNSA. Trimming left V 5 bases short and J 0 bases short, with 13 bases between. The CDR3, as DNA: TGTGCCAGCAGCCGACAGGACGGTACTAACTATGGCTACACCTTC. It codes for CASSRQDGTNYGYTF.

The gene calls are TRBV9 and TRBJ1-2; possible D gene TRBD1, 6 bases. CDR3 length equals 13 residues. The V gene's germline CDR1 is SGDLS and CDR2 YYNGEE. Trimming stripped 2 bases from V and 4 bases from J, with 9 bases between. The CDR3 sequence is CASSVQGFYGYTF. CDR3 nucleotides: TGTGCCAGCAGCGTCCAGGGGTTCTATGGCTACACCTTC.

V gene TRBV19 combines with J gene TRBJ1-6; 7 bases are a match to TRBD1. CDR3 size: 14 residues. Germline V CDR1 and CDR2: LNHDA, SQIVND (reference sequence). Trimming removed 3 bases from V and 8 bases from J; junction bases left unmatched: 4. In DNA form, the CDR3 reads TGTGCCAGTAGTATCGACAGGGTAGATTCACCCCTCCACTTT. Its translation is CASSIDRVDSPLHF.

The chain joins TRBV11-2 to TRBJ2-3; TRBD2 is a possible D gene (5 bases). This CDR3 is 18 amino acids long. Germline loops: CDR1 SGHAT, CDR2 FQNNGV. Trimming pared 0 bases from V and 0 bases from J, leaving 16 bases between. The CDR3 here is CASSLDASYEGSTDTQYF. In DNA form, the CDR3 reads TGTGCCAGCAGCTTAGACGCCTCGTATGAGGGTAGCACAGATACGCAGTATTTT.

The chain employs TRBV30 and TRBJ2-5, with 10 nucleotides matching TRBD2. CDR1 and CDR2 (germline): GTSNPN, SVGIG (reference sequence). The CDR3 totals 12 residues. CDR3 region: CARSGGGETQYF. As DNA, the CDR3 is TGTGCTAGAAGCGGGGGGGGAGAGACCCAGTACTTC.

The rearrangement joins TRBV7-9 to TRBJ1-4, with TRBD1 matching 7 bases. J gave up 13 bases and V 5 bases, and 13 bases lay outside the gene matches. Germline V gene lookup returns CDR1 SEHNR and CDR2 FQNEAQ (reference sequence). This CDR3 comprises 14 residues. CDR3: CASSPGTVLGGLFF. The CDR3 DNA is TGTGCCAGCAGCCCCGGGACAGTACTTGGGGGACTGTTTTTT.

This clone was observed once. V usage is TRBV30 and J usage is TRBJ2-1; 8 nucleotides match TRBD1. The J segment lost 4 bases and the V segment lost 8 bases, leaving 10 bases of the junction unmatched. The CDR3 consists of 14 residues. Germline V gives CDR1 GTSNPN, CDR2 SVGIG (reference sequence). In DNA, the CDR3 is TGTGCCGGATTATACAGGGGGTTTTACAATGAGCAGTTCTTC. Its translation: CAGLYRGFYNEQFF.

The genes are TRBV7-8 and TRBJ2-7; 12 nucleotides align to TRBD2. V gave up 3 bases and J gave up 7 bases; unmatched junction bases: 7. The CDR3 length is 15 residues. The V gene's germline CDR1 is SGHVS and CDR2 FQNEAQ. CDR3 sequence: CASSLLAGGPGEQYF. For the CDR3, the DNA is TGTGCCAGCAGCTTGCTAGCGGGAGGGCCGGGGGAGCAGTACTTC.

The rearrangement links TRBV28 to TRBJ2-1; the match to TRBD2 covers 7 bases. Germline V gene sequence: CDR1 MDHEN, CDR2 SYDVKM. CDR3 length: 16 amino acids. Trimming at V came to 4 bases and at J to 9 bases, leaving 15 bases not matched to a gene. CDR3 nucleotides: TGTGCCAGCAGTTCTCCCCTCAGGTTGGCGGGAGCTGAGCAGTTCTTC. It specifies CASSSPLRLAGAEQFF. Using reference TRBV28 and TRBJ2-1 for the parts outside the CDR3, the full variable domain is DVKVTQSSRYLVKRTGEKVFLECVQDMDHENMFWYRQDPGLGLRLIYFSYDVKMKEKGDIPEGYSVSREKKERFSLILESASTNQTSMYLCASSSPLRLAGAEQFFGPGTRLTVL.

V usage is TRBV5-5 and J usage is TRBJ2-5, with 9 bases lining up with TRBD1. Germline V gene lookup returns CDR1 SGHKS and CDR2 YYEKEE (reference sequence). The CDR3 runs to 15 residues. V lost 4 bases, J lost 5 bases, and 9 bases stayed unmatched. As DNA, the CDR3 is TGTGCCAGCAGCCCCGGGACAGGGTCAGTGGAGACCCAGTACTTC. Its protein product is CASSPGTGSVETQYF.

J is TRBJ1-5 and V is TRBV2; 7 nucleotides line up with TRBD1. Trimming took 4 bases from V and 13 from J; bases not matched to a gene: 10. The CDR3 runs to 13 residues. Germline V gene sequence: CDR1 SNHLY, CDR2 FYNNEI. The CDR3, as DNA: TGTGCCAGCAGTGGGGGACAGCAATTGGGACAGCATTTT. Translation: CASSGGQQLGQHF.

V is TRBV10-3 and J is TRBJ2-5; 8 positions agree with TRBD1. The CDR3 runs 14 residues. Germline CDR1 is ENHRY and CDR2 is SYGVKD. Trimming at V came to 6 bases and at J to 5 bases, leaving 8 bases not matched to a gene. The CDR3 DNA sequence: TGTGCCATCAGACCCGGACAGGGAGGCGAGACCCAGTACTTC. Protein product: CAIRPGQGGETQYF.

J is TRBJ1-1 and V is TRBV9; D is possibly TRBD1 (5 bases). The CDR3 covers 17 residues. Germline V gene lookup returns CDR1 SGDLS and CDR2 YYNGEE. Trimming stripped 1 base from V and 2 bases from J, with 18 bases between. CDR3 region: CASSVPTPGRANTEAFF. CDR3 nucleotides: TGTGCCAGCAGCGTACCCACTCCGGGCAGGGCAAACACTGAAGCTTTCTTT.

The gene calls are TRBV30 and TRBJ1-1, with 7 positions matching TRBD1. CDR1 and CDR2 from the germline V gene are GTSNPN and SVGIG (reference sequence). The CDR3 has 12 amino acids. V was clipped by 5 bases and J by 5 bases; unmatched bases: 5. CDR3: CAWVTGRTEAFF. DNA of the CDR3: TGTGCCTGGGTGACAGGGAGGACTGAAGCTTTCTTT.

The chain links TRBV11-2 to TRBJ2-7; 7 bases line up with TRBD2. CDR1 and CDR2 from the germline V gene are SGHAT and FQNNGV. The ends lost 4 bases at V and 2 bases at J; junction bases unmatched: 11. This CDR3 has 16 residues. The CDR3 DNA reads as TGTGCCAGCAGCTCCACGACTAGCCTTCAGCCCTACGAGCAGTACTTC. It is translated as CASSSTTSLQPYEQYF.

As to this clone: This sample includes further DNA sequences coding for the same CDR3. This chain uses TRBV6-1 with TRBJ2-7, with 8 bases identical to TRBD2. V was clipped by 4 bases and J by 3 bases; unmatched bases: 2. CDR3 size: 13 residues. Per germline, CDR1 MNHNS and CDR2 SASEGT. In DNA, the CDR3 is TGTGCCAGCAGTGCGGGGGGGGGCTACGAGCAGTACTTC. It specifies CASSAGGGYEQYF.

V is TRBV7-6 and J is TRBJ1-6, with 9 bases identical to TRBD1. Losses at the gene ends were 5 bases for V and 6 bases for J; bases not matched to a gene: 5. The V gene's germline CDR1 is SGHVS and CDR2 FNYEAQ. The CDR3 extends over 15 amino acids. The CDR3 reads CASSRTGQGNSPLHF. In DNA form, the CDR3 reads TGTGCCAGCAGCCGGACGGGACAGGGTAATTCACCCCTCCACTTT.

The chain combines TRBV25-1 with TRBJ1-4; D remains unclear. V was pared by 5 bases and J by 4 bases, with 5 bases between. In germline, CDR1 is MGHDK, CDR2 SYGVNS. The CDR3 has 12 amino acids. The CDR3 reads CASSTYNEKLFF. DNA of the CDR3: TGTGCCAGCAGTACTTATAATGAAAAACTGTTTTTT.

The chain joins TRBV7-9 to TRBJ1-1; D uncertain. The CDR3 extends over 14 amino acids. The germline CDR1 and CDR2 sequences are SEHNR and FQNEAQ (reference sequence). The V end was cut by 6 bases, the J end by 2 bases, with 13 bases between. The CDR3, as DNA: TGTGCCAGCAGTTTTTCCGCAAGCAACACTGAAGCTTTCTTT. The encoded protein is CASSFSASNTEAFF.